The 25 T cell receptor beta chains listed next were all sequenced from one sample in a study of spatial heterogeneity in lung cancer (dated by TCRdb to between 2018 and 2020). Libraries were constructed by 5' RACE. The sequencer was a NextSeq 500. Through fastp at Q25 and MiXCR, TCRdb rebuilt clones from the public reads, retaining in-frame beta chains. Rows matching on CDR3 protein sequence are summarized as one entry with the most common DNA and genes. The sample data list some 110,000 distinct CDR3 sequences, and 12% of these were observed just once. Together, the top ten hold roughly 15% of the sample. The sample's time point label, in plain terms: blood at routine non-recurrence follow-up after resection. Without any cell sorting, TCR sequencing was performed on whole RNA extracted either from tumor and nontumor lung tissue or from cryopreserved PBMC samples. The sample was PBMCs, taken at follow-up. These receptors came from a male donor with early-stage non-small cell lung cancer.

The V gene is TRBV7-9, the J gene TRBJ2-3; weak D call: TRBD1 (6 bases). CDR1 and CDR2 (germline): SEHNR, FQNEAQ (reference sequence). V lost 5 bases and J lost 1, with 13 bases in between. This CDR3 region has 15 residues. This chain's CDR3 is CASSPGTIRTDTQYF. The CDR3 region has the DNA TGTGCCAGCAGCCCCGGGACAATACGCACAGATACGCAGTATTTT.

CDR3 in DNA: TGTGCCAGCAGTTTAGGGCACAGGGGTTTATACTATGGCTACACCTTC. Translation gives CASSLGHRGLYYGYTF. V usage is TRBV28 and J usage is TRBJ1-2, with 7 bases that match TRBD1. The germline gives CDR1 MDHEN, CDR2 SYDVKM. This CDR3 spans 16 amino acids. The J segment lost 3 bases and the V segment lost 2 bases, leaving 9 bases of the junction unmatched.

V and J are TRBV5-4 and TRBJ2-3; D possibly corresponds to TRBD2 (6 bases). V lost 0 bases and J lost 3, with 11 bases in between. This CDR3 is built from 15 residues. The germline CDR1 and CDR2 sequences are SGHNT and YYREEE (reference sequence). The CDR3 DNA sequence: TGTGCCAGCAGCTTGGACCTAGCGAGGACAGATACGCAGTATTTT. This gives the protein CASSLDLARTDTQYF.

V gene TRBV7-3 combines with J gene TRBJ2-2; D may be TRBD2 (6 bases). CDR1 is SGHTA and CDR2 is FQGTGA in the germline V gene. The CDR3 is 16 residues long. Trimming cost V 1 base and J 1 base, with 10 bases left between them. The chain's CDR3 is CASSLNGGLNTGELFF. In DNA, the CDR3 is TGTGCCAGCAGCTTAAACGGGGGACTGAACACCGGGGAGCTGTTTTTT.

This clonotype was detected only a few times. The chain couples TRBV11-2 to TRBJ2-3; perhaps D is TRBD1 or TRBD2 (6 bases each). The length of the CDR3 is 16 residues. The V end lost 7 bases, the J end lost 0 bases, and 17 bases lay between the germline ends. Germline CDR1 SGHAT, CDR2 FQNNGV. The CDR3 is CASIQGGSSSTDTQYF. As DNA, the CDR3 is TGTGCCAGCATCCAAGGGGGGAGCTCTAGCACAGATACGCAGTATTTT. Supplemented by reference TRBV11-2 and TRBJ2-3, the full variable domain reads EAGVAQSPRYKIIEKRQSVAFWCNPISGHATLYWYQQILGQGPKLLIQFQNNGVVDDSQLPKDRFSAERLKGVDSTLKIQPAKLEDSAVYLCASIQGGSSSTDTQYFGPGTRLTVL.

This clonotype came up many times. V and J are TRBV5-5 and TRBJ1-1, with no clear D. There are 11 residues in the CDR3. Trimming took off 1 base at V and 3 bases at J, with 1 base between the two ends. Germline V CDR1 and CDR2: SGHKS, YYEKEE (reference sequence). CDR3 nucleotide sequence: TGTGCCAGCAGCTTGCACACTGAAGCTTTCTTT. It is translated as CASSLHTEAFF.

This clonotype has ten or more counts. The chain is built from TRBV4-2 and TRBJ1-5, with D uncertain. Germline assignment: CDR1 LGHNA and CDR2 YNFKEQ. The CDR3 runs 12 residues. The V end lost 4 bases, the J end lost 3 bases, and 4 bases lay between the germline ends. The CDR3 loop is CASSLNNQPQHF. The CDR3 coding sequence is TGTGCCAGCAGCCTCAACAATCAGCCCCAGCATTTT.

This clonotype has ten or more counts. This CDR3 reads CASSYAPQPQHF. CDR3 nucleotide sequence: TGTGCCAGCAGTTACGCCCCTCAGCCCCAGCATTTT. The genes are TRBV6-2 or TRBV6-3 and TRBJ1-5; unclear D gene. CDR1 is MNHEY and CDR2 is SVGEGT in the germline V gene. CDR3 length: 12 residues. The V end lost 2 bases, the J end lost 6 bases, and 5 bases lay between the germline ends.

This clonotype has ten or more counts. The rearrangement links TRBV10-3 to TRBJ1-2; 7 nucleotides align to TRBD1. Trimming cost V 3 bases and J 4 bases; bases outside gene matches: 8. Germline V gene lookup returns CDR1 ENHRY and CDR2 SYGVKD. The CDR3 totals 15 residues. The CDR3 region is CAISDLGGKTYGYTF. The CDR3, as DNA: TGTGCCATCAGTGACTTAGGGGGCAAAACCTATGGCTACACCTTC.

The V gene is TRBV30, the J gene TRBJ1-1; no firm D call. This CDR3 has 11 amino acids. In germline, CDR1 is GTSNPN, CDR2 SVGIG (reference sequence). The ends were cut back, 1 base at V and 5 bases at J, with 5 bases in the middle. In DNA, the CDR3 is TGTGCCTGGAGTGCGGTTACTGAAGCTTTCTTT. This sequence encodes CAWSAVTEAFF.

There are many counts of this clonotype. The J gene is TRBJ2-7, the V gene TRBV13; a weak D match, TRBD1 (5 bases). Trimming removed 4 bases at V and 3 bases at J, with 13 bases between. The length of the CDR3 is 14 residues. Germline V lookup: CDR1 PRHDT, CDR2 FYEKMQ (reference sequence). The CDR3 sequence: CASSSGPRDYEQYF. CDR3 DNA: TGTGCCAGCAGCTCGGGCCCCAGGGACTACGAGCAGTACTTC.

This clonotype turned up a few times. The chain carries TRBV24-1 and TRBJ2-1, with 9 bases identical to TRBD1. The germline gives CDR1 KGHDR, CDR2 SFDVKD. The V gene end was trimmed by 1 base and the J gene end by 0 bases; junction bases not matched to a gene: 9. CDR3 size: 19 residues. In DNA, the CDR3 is TGTGCCACCAGTGATTTAGGGACAGGGAAATTCAGCTCCTACAATGAGCAGTTCTTC. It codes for CATSDLGTGKFSSYNEQFF.

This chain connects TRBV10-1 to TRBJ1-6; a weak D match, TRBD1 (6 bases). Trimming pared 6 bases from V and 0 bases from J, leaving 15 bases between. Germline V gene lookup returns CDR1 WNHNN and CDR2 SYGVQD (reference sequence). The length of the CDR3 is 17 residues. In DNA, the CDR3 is TGCGCCAGCAGGACAGGCTTCCAGAGCTCCTATAATTCACCCCTCCACTTT. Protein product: CASRTGFQSSYNSPLHF.

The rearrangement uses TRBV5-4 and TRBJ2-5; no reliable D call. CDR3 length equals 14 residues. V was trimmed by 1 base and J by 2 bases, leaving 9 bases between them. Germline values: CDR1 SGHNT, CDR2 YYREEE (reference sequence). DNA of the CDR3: TGTGCCAGCAGCTTGCGCCACAGACAAGAGACCCAGTACTTC. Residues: CASSLRHRQETQYF.

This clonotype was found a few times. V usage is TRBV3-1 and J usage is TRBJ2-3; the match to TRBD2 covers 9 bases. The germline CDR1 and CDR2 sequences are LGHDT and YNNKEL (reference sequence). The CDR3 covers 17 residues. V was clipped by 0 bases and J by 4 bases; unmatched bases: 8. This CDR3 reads CASSQDRGTSIADTQYF. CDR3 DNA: TGTGCCAGCAGCCAAGACCGTGGGACTAGCATTGCAGATACGCAGTATTTT.

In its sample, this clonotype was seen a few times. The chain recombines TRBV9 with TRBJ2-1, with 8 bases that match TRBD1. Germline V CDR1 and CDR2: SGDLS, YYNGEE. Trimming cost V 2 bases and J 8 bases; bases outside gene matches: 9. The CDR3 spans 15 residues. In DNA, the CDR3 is TGTGCCAGCAGCGTTCACGACAGGGGAGGACATGAGCAGTTCTTC. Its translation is CASSVHDRGGHEQFF.

The CDR3 sequence: CASSAGDPSGNTIYF. The CDR3 bases are TGTGCCAGCAGTGCCGGGGATCCCTCTGGAAACACCATATATTTT. The V call is TRBV6-1, the J call TRBJ1-3; no firm D call. Trimming took 4 bases from V and 0 from J, leaving 10 bases between them. The CDR3 runs 15 residues. Germline CDR1 MNHNS, CDR2 SASEGT.

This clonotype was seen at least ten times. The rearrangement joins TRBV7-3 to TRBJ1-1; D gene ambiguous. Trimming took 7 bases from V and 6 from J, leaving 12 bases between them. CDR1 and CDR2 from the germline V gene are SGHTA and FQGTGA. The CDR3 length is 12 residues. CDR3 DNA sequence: TGTGCCAGCATGGAGGCGGCTGCTGAAGCTTTCTTT. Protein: CASMEAAAEAFF.

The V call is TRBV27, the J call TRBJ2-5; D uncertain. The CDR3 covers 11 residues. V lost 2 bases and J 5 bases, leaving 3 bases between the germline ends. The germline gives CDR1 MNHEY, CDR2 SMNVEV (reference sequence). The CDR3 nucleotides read TGTGCCAGCAGTTTACACGAGACCCAGTACTTC. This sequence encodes CASSLHETQYF.

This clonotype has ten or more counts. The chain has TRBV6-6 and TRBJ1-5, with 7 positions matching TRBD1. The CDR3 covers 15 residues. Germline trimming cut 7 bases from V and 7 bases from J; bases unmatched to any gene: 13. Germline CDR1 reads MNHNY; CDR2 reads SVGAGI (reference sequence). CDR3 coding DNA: TGTGCCAGCACCGAACAGGGGTTGAGAGGCCAGCCCCAGCATTTT. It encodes CASTEQGLRGQPQHF.

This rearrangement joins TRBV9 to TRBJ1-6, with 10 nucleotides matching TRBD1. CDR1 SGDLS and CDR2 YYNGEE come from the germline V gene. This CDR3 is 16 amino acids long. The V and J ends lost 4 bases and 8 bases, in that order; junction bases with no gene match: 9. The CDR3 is CASSFTTGTGDSPLHF. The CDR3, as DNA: TGTGCCAGCAGCTTTACTACCGGGACAGGGGATTCACCCCTCCACTTT. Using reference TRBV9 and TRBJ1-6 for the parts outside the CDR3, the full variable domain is DSGVTQTPKHLITATGQRVTLRCSPRSGDLSVYWYQQSLDQGLQFLIQYYNGEERAKGNILERFSAQQFPDLHSELNLSSLELGDSALYFCASSFTTGTGDSPLHFGNGTRLTVT.

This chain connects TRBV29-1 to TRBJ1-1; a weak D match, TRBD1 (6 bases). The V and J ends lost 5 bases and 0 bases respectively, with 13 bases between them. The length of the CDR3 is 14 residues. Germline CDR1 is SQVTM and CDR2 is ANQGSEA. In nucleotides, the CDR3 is TGCAGCGTTCATACAGGGAGCATGAACACTGAAGCTTTCTTT. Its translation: CSVHTGSMNTEAFF. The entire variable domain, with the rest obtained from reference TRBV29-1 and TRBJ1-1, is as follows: SAVISQKPSRDICQRGTSLTIQCQVDSQVTMMFWYRQQPGQSLTLIATANQGSEATYESGFVIDKFPISRPNLTFSTLTVSNMSPEDSSIYLCSVHTGSMNTEAFFGQGTRLTVV.

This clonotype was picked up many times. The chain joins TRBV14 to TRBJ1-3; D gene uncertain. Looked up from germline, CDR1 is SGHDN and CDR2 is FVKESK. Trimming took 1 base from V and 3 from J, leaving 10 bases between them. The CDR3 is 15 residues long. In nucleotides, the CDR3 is TGTGCCAGCAGCCAAGGAGGAGGGTTTGGAAACACCATATATTTT. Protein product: CASSQGGGFGNTIYF.

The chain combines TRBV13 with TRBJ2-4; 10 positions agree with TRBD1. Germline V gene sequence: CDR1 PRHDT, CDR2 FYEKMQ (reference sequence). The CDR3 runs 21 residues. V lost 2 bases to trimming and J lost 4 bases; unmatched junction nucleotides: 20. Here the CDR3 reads CASSLTFGGPGQGNWKNIQYF. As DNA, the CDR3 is TGTGCCAGCAGCTTAACATTTGGTGGTCCGGGACAGGGGAACTGGAAAAACATTCAGTACTTC.

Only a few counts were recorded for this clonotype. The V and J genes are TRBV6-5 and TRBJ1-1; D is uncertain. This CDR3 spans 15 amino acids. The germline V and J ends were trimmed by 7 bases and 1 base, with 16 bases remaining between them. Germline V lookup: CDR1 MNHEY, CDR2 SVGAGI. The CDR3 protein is CASTDAPSSNTEAFF. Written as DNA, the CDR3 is TGTGCCAGCACCGACGCCCCGAGTTCGAACACTGAAGCTTTCTTT.